The source of this T cell receptor (beta chain) is a study of blood T cells in healthy people across ages. PCR was performed a second time for roughly 7 to 11 cycles using a sample-barcoded 5' primer and a J-beta primer mix. TCRdb analysed the 5' RACE reads with MiXCR anew, one entry per CDR3 protein. In the table there are 1.5 million to 2 million distinct CDR3 sequences, under 30% of which are singletons. The CDR3 is made up of 14 amino acids. V dropped 4 bases and J dropped 5 bases, with 14 bases sitting between them. This clonotype was sampled from a woman under 40 in good health. Sequencing was carried out using blood. The chain employs TRBV12-3 or TRBV12-4 and TRBJ1-1; possibly TRBD1 for D (5 bases). The CDR3 here is CASSYGRVRTEAFF. CDR3 DNA sequence: TGTGCCAGCAGTTATGGCAGGGTTAGGACTGAAGCTTTCTTT.